Listed below are T cell receptor beta chains from one sample, sequenced in a study of Tregs in tolerant kidney transplant recipients. Libraries were prepared by immunoSEQ multiplex PCR; TCRdb keeps only in-frame clonotypes and omits some of them. The table lists tens of thousands of clones, 75% to 95% of them singletons. The sample consisted of Tregs from blood, taken before the transplant. The receptors originated from a human donor who received a combined kidney and bone marrow transplant. The CDR3 runs from the conserved cysteine through the conserved F or W. D genes are given only for firm matches. Size is stated for part of the rows, as once, few or many counts, or as a class when the clone is expanded.

abundance	v_gene	d_gene	j_gene	CDR3aa	CDR3nt
.	TRBV5-4	TRBD1	TRBJ2-7	CASSLRTGYEQYF	TGTGCCAGCAGCTTGAGGACAGGCTACGAGCAGTACTTC
.	TRBV2	.	TRBJ1-1	CASREGVNTEAFF	TGTGCCAGCAGGGAGGGTGTGAACACTGAAGCTTTCTTT
once	TRBV6-6	TRBD1	TRBJ1-5	CASSLGQVGNQPQHF	TGTGCCAGCAGTCTGGGACAGGTGGGGAATCAGCCCCAGCATTTT
.	TRBV5-1	TRBD1	TRBJ1-4	CASSLVQGAEKLFF	TGCGCCAGCAGCTTGGTACAGGGGGCGGAAAAACTGTTTTTT
.	TRBV7-3	TRBD2	TRBJ2-1	CASSTKAGGRYNEQFF	TGTGCCAGCAGCACGAAAGCGGGAGGGAGATACAATGAGCAGTTCTTC
once	TRBV6-6	TRBD1	TRBJ1-1	CASGPAGTGNTEAFF	TGTGCCAGCGGGCCCGCCGGGACAGGGAACACTGAAGCTTTCTTT
.	TRBV7-2	.	TRBJ1-5	CASSLSITRAPLF	TGTGCCAGCAGCTTATCAATAACCCGGGCCCCCCTTTTT
.	TRBV10-3	TRBD1	TRBJ2-1	CAISGSGGSYNEQFF	TGTGCCATCAGTGGATCAGGGGGATCCTACAATGAGCAGTTCTTC
.	TRBV4-1	TRBD2	TRBJ2-2	CASSFTSERQNTGELFF	TGCGCCAGCAGCTTCACTAGCGAGCGACAGAACACCGGGGAGCTGTTTTTT
.	TRBV7-9	TRBD2	TRBJ2-7	CASSLTFTSGRQYEQYF	TGTGCCAGCAGCTTAACCTTTACTAGCGGGAGACAGTACGAGCAGTACTTC
.	TRBV7-2	TRBD2	TRBJ2-7	CASTPWGAGGSYEQYF	TGTGCCAGCACCCCCTGGGGAGCGGGAGGATCCTACGAGCAGTACTTC